The 12 T cell receptor beta chains below were found in one sample sequenced in a study of T cell repertoires in cytomegalovirus infection. These receptors' targets are unknown. One entry per CDR3 protein, called by TCRdb with MiXCR from the reads. The profile shows some 590,000 distinct CDR3 sequences, 40% of them singletons. The starting material was cultured PBMCs, obtained from culture after CMV antigen stimulation. These receptors were collected from a human donor in good health (CMV status not recorded). Some clones in this sample may be carry-over from other donors' samples.

V and J are TRBV2 and TRBJ2-1; 10 bases match TRBD2. Germline V gene data show CDR1 as SNHLY and CDR2 as FYNNEI. With V trimmed by 4 bases and J by 10 bases, 10 bases remained unmatched. The CDR3 contains 15 residues. For the CDR3, the DNA is TGTGCCAGCAGTGGGACAGCGGGGGGGCCGCAGGAGCAGTTCTTC. Its translation: CASSGTAGGPQEQFF.

This clonotype was counted only a few times. The chain links TRBV7-9 to TRBJ1-2; D perhaps matches TRBD1 (6 bases). V lost 5 bases to trimming and J lost 7 bases, with 14 bases between them. This CDR3 spans 13 amino acids. Germline CDR1 SEHNR, CDR2 FQNEAQ (reference sequence). The CDR3: CASSPPGGLGYTF. The DNA of the CDR3 is TGTGCCAGCAGCCCCCCCGGGGGCCTTGGCTACACCTTC.

The chain joins TRBV2 to TRBJ2-3; D tentatively reads TRBD1 or TRBD2 (5 bases each). Per the germline V gene, CDR1 is SNHLY and CDR2 is FYNNEI. The length of the CDR3 is 12 residues. The V end was cut by 5 bases, the J end by 8 bases, with 11 bases between. The CDR3 is CASSWDDPTQYF. CDR3 bases: TGTGCCAGCAGTTGGGACGATCCTACGCAGTATTTT.

This clonotype was counted a few times. V is TRBV7-2 and J is TRBJ2-1; D possibly uses TRBD1 or TRBD2 (5 bases each). Germline V gene sequence: CDR1 SGHTA, CDR2 FQGNSA. Trimming stripped 4 bases from V and 0 bases from J, with 16 bases between. This CDR3 is built from 17 residues. CDR3 nucleotides: TGTGCCAGCAGCTCCCGCCCGGGGCCGAGCTCCTACAATGAGCAGTTCTTC. This sequence encodes CASSSRPGPSSYNEQFF.

This chain joins TRBV29-1 and TRBJ2-3; no clear D gene. The CDR3 is 13 residues long. Germline V gene lookup returns CDR1 SQVTM and CDR2 ANQGSEA. V lost 5 bases and J 0 bases, leaving 9 bases between the germline ends. The CDR3 DNA is TGCAGCGTTACTGGTGCTAGCACAGATACGCAGTATTTT. Translation gives CSVTGASTDTQYF.

This clonotype was seen ten or more times. The rearrangement links TRBV7-2 to TRBJ2-7; tentative D call: TRBD2 (6 bases). The V and J ends lost 6 bases and 2 bases respectively, with 17 bases between them. The CDR3 spans 15 residues. Looked up from germline, CDR1 is SGHTA and CDR2 is FQGNSA. CDR3 amino acids: CASSLGAGGPYEQYF. The CDR3 nucleotides are TGTGCCAGCAGTCTTGGGGCCGGGGGTCCCTACGAGCAGTACTTC.

This clonotype was counted ten times or more. The chain is built from TRBV7-8 and TRBJ2-7; TRBD1 is a possible D gene (5 bases). Germline V lookup: CDR1 SGHVS, CDR2 FQNEAQ. Deletions cut 4 bases from V and 5 bases from J, with 12 bases between. The CDR3 length is 13 residues. CDR3 in amino acids: CASSSTWGHEQYF. The CDR3 region has the DNA TGTGCCAGCAGCTCCACATGGGGCCACGAGCAGTACTTC.

The rearrangement links TRBV28 to TRBJ1-2; 7 positions match TRBD1. CDR1 is MDHEN and CDR2 is SYDVKM in the germline V gene. CDR3 length: 12 residues. V trimming: 8 bases; J trimming: 4 bases; junction bases outside the gene matches: 4. CDR3 sequence reads: CASDRVPYGYTF. CDR3 sequence (DNA): TGTGCCAGCGACAGGGTCCCCTATGGCTACACCTTC.

CDR3 sequence (DNA): TGTGCCAGCAGCCGGGGACTAGCGGATTACAATGAGCAGTTCTTC. Translating gives CASSRGLADYNEQFF. This chain links TRBV7-2 with TRBJ2-1; 11 bases map to TRBD2. The CDR3 is 15 residues long. With 5 bases clipped from V and 4 bases from J, the junction kept 4 bases outside the gene matches. Germline V gene sequence: CDR1 SGHTA, CDR2 FQGNSA. The complete variable domain, with remaining parts taken from reference TRBV7-2 and TRBJ2-1, reads GAGVSQSPSNKVTEKGKDVELRCDPISGHTALYWYRQSLGQGLEFLIYFQGNSAPDKSGLPSDRFSAERTGGSVSTLTIQRTQQEDSAVYLCASSRGLADYNEQFFGPGTRLTVL.

A few counts support this clonotype. CDR3 loop: CSARGLADTGREQFF. DNA of the CDR3: TGCAGTGCTAGAGGATTAGCGGATACTGGGCGTGAGCAGTTCTTC. The rearrangement uses TRBV20-1 and TRBJ2-1, with D possibly matching TRBD2 (6 bases). Germline lookup yields CDR1 DFQATT and CDR2 SNEGSKA (reference sequence). V lost 1 base and J lost 9, with 19 bases in between. This CDR3 has 15 amino acids.

A few counts support this clonotype. The rearrangement joins TRBV5-5 to TRBJ1-1; a possible D gene is TRBD1 (5 bases). The V and J ends lost 4 bases and 8 bases respectively, with 15 bases between them. This CDR3 has 13 amino acids. Germline V CDR1 and CDR2: SGHKS, YYEKEE (reference sequence). The CDR3, as DNA: TGTGCCAGCAGCCCCCCCCTCCGGGACGAAGCTTTCTTT. Its translation is CASSPPLRDEAFF.

This clonotype came up a few times. V is TRBV7-2 and J is TRBJ1-2; weak D call: TRBD1 (6 bases). V lost 2 bases, J lost 8 bases, and 12 bases lay in between. CDR3 length: 13 amino acids. Germline CDR1 is SGHTA and CDR2 is FQGNSA. The CDR3 coding sequence is TGTGCCAGCAGCTTAACAGGGCCCCGGGGCTACACCTTC. Its translation: CASSLTGPRGYTF. The complete variable domain, with remaining parts taken from reference TRBV7-2 and TRBJ1-2, reads GAGVSQSPSNKVTEKGKDVELRCDPISGHTALYWYRQSLGQGLEFLIYFQGNSAPDKSGLPSDRFSAERTGGSVSTLTIQRTQQEDSAVYLCASSLTGPRGYTFGSGTRLTVV.